This T cell receptor beta chain was captured in a study of control samples from healthy donors and cancer patients. The protocol was immunoSEQ multiplex PCR, while the TCRdb copy is restricted to in-frame clones and leaves out a portion. The table has some 120,000 clones, almost 95% seen once. What was sequenced was PBMCs. This TCR came from a man older than 75 with head and neck cancer.

CDR3 in amino acids: CASSLGTGTYEQYF. Written as DNA, the CDR3 is TGTGCCAGCAGCTTGGGGACAGGGACCTACGAGCAGTACTTC. V is TRBV11-3 and J is TRBJ2-7, with 9 bases matching TRBD1. V was pared by 3 bases and J by 2 bases, with 2 bases of the junction left unmatched. From germline, CDR1 is SGHNT and CDR2 YENEEA. The CDR3 has 14 residues.